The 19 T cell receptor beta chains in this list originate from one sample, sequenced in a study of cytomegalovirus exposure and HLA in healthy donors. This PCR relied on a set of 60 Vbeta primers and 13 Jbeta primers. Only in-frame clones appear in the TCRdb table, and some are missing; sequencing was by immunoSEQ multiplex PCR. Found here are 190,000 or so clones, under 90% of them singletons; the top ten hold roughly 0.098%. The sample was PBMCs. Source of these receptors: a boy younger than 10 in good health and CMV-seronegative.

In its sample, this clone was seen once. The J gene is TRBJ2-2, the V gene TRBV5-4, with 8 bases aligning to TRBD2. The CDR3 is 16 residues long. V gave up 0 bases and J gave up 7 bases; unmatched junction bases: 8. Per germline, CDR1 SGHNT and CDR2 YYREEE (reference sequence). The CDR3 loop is CASSLVSRGGSGELFF. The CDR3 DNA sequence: TGTGCCAGCAGCTTGGTATCCCGGGGGGGCAGCGGGGAGCTGTTTTTT.

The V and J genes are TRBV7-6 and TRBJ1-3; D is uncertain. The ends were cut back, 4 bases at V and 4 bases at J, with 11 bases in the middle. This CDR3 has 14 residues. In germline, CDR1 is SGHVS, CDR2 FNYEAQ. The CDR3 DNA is TGTGCCAGCAGCTCCTATCCGGGAGGAAACACCATATATTTT. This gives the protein CASSSYPGGNTIYF.

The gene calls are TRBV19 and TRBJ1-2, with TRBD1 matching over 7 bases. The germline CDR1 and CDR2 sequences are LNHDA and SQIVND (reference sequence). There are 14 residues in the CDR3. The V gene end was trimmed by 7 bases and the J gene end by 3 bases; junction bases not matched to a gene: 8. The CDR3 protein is CASIPKGGDYGYTF. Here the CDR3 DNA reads TGTGCCAGTATCCCGAAAGGGGGCGACTATGGCTACACCTTC. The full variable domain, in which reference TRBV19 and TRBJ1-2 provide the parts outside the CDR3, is DGGITQSPKYLFRKEGQNVTLSCEQNLNHDAMYWYRQDPGQGLRLIYYSQIVNDFQKGDIAEGYSVSREKKESFPLTVTSAQKNPTAFYLCASIPKGGDYGYTFGSGTRLTVV.

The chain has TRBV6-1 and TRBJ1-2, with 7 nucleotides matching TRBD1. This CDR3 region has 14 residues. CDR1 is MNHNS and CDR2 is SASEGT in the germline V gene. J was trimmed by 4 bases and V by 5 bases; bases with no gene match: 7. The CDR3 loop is CASSWTGQSYGYTF. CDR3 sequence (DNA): TGTGCCAGCAGTTGGACAGGACAATCCTATGGCTACACCTTC.

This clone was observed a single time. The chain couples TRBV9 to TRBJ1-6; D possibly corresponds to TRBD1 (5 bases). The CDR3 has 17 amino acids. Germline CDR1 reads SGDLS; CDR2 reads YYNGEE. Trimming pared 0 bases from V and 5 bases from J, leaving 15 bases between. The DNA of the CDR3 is TGTGCCAGCAGCGTAGGGGAGGGGCGTGGAGATAATTCACCCCTCCACTTT. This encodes CASSVGEGRGDNSPLHF.

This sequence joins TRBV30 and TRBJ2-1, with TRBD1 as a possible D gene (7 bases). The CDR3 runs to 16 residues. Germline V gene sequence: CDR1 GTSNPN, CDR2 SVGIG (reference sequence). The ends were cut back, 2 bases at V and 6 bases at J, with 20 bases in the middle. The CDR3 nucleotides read TGTGCCTGGAGTCGGCCGGGACTTCCAGGGGGCAATGAGCAGTTCTTC. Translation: CAWSRPGLPGGNEQFF.

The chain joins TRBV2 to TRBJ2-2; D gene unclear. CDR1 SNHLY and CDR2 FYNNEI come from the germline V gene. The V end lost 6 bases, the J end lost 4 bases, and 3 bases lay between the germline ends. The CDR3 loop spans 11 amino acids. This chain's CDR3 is CASSLTGELFF. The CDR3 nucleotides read TGTGCCAGCAGCCTCACCGGGGAGCTGTTTTTT. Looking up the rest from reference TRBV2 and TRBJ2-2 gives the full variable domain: EPEVTQTPSHQVTQMGQEVILRCVPISNHLYFYWYRQILGQKVEFLVSFYNNEISEKSEIFDDQFSVERPDGSNFTLKIRSTKLEDSAMYFCASSLTGELFFGEGSRLTVL.

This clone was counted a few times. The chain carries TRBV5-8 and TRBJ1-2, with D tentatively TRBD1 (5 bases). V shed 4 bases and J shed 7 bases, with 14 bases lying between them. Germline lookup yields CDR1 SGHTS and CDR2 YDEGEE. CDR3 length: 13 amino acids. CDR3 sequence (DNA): TGTGCCAGCAGCAGCAGGGTTATGGGTGGCTACACCTTC. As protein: CASSSRVMGGYTF. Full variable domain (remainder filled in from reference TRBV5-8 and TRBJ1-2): EAGVTQSPTHLIKTRGQQATLRCSPISGHTSVYWYQQALGLGLQFLLWYDEGEERNRGNFPPRFSGRQFPNYSSELNVNALELEDSALYLCASSSRVMGGYTFGSGTRLTVV.

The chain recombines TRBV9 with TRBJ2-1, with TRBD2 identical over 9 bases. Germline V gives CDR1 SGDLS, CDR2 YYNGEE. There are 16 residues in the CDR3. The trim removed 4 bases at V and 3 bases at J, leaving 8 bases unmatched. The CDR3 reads CASSPRGGDYYNEQFF. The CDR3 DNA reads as TGTGCCAGCAGCCCGCGGGGGGGGGATTACTACAATGAGCAGTTCTTC.

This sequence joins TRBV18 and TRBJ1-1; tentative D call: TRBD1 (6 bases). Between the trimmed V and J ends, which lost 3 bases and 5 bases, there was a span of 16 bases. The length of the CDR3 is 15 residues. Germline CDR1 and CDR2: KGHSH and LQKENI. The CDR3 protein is CASSPDSNRKTEAFF. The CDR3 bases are TGTGCCAGCTCACCGGACAGTAACAGGAAGACTGAAGCTTTCTTT.

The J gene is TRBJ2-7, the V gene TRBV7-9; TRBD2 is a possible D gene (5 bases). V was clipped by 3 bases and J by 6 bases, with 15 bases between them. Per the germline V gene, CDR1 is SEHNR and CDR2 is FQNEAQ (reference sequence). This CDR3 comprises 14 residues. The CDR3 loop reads CASSLSASQLEQYF. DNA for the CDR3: TGTGCCAGCAGCTTGTCGGCTAGCCAACTCGAGCAGTACTTC.

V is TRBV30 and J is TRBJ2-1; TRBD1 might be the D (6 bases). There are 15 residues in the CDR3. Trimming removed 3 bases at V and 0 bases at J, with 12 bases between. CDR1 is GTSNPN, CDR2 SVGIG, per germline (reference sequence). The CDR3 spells CAWRKGVSSYNEQFF. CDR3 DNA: TGTGCCTGGAGAAAGGGGGTTAGCTCCTACAATGAGCAGTTCTTC.

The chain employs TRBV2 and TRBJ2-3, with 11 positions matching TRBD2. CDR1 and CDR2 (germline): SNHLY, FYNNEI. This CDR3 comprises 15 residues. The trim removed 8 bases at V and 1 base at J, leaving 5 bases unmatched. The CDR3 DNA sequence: TGTGCCAGCCGCCCGACTAGCGGGGGCACAGATACGCAGTATTTT. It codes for CASRPTSGGTDTQYF.

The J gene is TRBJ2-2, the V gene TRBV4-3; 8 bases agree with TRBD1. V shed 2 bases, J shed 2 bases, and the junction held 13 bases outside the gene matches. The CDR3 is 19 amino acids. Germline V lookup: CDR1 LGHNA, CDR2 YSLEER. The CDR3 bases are TGCGCCAGCAGCCAATTTCTCAGTGGACAGGGTGGTAACACCGGGGAGCTGTTTTTT. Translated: CASSQFLSGQGGNTGELFF.

The CDR3: CASSLGDRVQPQHF. CDR3 nucleotides: TGTGCCAGCAGCTTAGGGGACAGGGTGCAGCCCCAGCATTTT. V and J are TRBV7-2 and TRBJ1-5; the match to TRBD1 covers 9 bases. The CDR3 is 14 amino acids. Germline assignment: CDR1 SGHTA and CDR2 FQGNSA. Germline trimming cut 1 base from V and 7 bases from J; bases unmatched to any gene: 2. The full variable domain, its missing parts supplied by reference TRBV7-2 and TRBJ1-5, is GAGVSQSPSNKVTEKGKDVELRCDPISGHTALYWYRQSLGQGLEFLIYFQGNSAPDKSGLPSDRFSAERTGGSVSTLTIQRTQQEDSAVYLCASSLGDRVQPQHFGDGTRLSIL.

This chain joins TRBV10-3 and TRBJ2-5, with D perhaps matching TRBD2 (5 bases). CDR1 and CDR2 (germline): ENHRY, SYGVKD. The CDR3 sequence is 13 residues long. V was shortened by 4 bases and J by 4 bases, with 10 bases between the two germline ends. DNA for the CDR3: TGTGCCATCAGTGGGTTGGCGGGAGAGACCCAGTACTTC. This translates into CAISGLAGETQYF.

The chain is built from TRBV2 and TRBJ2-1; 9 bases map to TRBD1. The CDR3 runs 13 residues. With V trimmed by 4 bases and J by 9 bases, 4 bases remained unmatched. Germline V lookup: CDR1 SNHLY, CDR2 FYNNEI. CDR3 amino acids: CASSGTGVTEQFF. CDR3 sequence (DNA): TGTGCCAGCAGTGGGACAGGGGTTACTGAGCAGTTCTTC.

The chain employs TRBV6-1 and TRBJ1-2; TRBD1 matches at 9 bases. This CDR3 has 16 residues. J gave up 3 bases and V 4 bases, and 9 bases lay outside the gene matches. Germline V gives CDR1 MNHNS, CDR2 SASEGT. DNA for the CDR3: TGTGCCAGCAGTGTGGGGACAGGGCGGTACTACTATGGCTACACCTTC. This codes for CASSVGTGRYYYGYTF.

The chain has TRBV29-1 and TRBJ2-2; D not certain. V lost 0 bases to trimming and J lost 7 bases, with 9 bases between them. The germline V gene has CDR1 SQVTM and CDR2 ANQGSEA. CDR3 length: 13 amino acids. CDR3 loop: CSVEERAVGELFF. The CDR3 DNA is TGCAGCGTTGAAGAAAGAGCCGTCGGGGAGCTGTTTTTT.